This T cell receptor beta chain was identified during a study of blood T cell repertoires in COVID-19. The length of the CDR3 is 14 residues. From germline, CDR1 is LGHDT and CDR2 YNNKEL (reference sequence). With 0 bases removed from V and 4 bases from J, the gap between germline ends came to 9 bases. Per the original methods: It was from reference gene primer amplification that nucleated cell counts were estimated. TCRdb keeps only in-frame clones here, not all; method: immunoSEQ multiplex PCR. Clone size and the V and J calls come from that table; the DNA yielded D and trimming. This sample has around 200,000 clones; approximately 87% occur once, and the top ten carry 0.7% to 0.9%.

The receptor comes from a woman younger than 30 who had recovered from COVID-19. The chain has TRBV3-1 (or the pseudogene TRBV3-2) and TRBJ2-5, with a possible D match to TRBD2 (5 bases). Material for sequencing was peripheral blood. As DNA, the CDR3 is TGTGCCAGCAGCCAAGATTCGAGCGGAGAGACCCAGTACTTC. It encodes CASSQDSSGETQYF.